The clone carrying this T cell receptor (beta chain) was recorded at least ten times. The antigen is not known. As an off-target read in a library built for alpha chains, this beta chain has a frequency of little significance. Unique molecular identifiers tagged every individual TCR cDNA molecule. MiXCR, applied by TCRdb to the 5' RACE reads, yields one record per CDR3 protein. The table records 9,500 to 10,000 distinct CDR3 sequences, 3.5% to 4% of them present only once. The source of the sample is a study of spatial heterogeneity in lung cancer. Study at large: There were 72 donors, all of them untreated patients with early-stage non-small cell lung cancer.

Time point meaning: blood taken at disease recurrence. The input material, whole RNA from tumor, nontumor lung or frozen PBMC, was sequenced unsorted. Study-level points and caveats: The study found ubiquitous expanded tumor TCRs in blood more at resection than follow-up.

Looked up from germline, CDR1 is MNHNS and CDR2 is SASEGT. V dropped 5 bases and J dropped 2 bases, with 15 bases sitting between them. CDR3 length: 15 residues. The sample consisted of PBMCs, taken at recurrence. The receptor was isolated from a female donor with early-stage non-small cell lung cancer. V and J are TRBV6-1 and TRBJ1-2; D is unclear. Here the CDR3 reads CASSIGLQRNYGYTF. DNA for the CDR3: TGTGCCAGCAGTATAGGACTCCAAAGGAACTATGGCTACACCTTC.